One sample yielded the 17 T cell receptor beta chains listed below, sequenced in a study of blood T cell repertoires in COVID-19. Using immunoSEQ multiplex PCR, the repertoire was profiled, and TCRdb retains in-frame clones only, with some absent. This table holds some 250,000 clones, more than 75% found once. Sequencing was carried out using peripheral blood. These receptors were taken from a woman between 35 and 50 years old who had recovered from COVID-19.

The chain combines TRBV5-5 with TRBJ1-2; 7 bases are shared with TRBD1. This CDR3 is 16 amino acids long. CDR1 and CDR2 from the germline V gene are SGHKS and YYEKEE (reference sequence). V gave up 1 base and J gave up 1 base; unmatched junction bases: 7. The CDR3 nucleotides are TGTGCCAGCAGCTTGTTGGGGGCAGGGGGTAACTATGGCTACACCTTC. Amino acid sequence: CASSLLGAGGNYGYTF.

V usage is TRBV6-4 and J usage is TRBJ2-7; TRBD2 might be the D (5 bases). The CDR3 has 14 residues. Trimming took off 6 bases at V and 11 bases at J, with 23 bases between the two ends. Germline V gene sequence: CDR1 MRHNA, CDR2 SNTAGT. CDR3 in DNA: TGTGCCAGCAGCCCCCGGGGTTATTCCCCCCTGGAGTACGTC. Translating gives CASSPRGYSPLEYV.

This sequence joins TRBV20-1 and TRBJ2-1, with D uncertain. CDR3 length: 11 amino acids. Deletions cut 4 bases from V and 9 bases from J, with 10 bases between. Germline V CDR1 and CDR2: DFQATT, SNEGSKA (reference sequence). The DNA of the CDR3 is TGCAGTGCTAAGTTGAGCCTTGAGCAGTTCTTC. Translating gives CSAKLSLEQFF.

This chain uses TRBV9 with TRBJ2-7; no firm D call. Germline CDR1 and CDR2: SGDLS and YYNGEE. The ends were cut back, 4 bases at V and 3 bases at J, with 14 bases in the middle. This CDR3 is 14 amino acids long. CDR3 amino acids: CASSPLGTLYEQYF. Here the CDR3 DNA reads TGTGCCAGCAGCCCCCTGGGCACCCTCTACGAGCAGTACTTC.

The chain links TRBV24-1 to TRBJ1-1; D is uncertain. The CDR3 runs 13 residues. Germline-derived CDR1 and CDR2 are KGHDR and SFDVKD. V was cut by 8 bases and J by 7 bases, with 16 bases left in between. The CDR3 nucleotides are TGTGCCACCACCAAATCGGGGAGCCTTGAAGCTTTCTTT. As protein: CATTKSGSLEAFF.

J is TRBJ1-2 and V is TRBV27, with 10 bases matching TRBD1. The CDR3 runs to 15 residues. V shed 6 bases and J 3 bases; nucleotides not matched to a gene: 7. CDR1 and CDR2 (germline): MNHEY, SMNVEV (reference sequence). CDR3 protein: CASRKGQGTYYGYTF. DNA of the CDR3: TGTGCCAGCAGGAAGGGACAGGGGACCTACTATGGCTACACCTTC.

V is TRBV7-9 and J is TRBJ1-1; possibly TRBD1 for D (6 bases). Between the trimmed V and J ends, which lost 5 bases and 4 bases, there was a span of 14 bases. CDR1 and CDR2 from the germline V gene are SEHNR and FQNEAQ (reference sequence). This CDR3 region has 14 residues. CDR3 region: CASSPQGLGTEAFF. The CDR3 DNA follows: TGTGCCAGCAGCCCCCAGGGGTTGGGCACTGAAGCTTTCTTT.

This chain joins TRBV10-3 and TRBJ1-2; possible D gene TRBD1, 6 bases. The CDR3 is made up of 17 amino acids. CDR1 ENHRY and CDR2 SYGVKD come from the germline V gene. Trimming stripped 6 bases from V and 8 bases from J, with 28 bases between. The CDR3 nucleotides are TGTGCCATCAGCCCCCGGGACAACTCTCAATACCCGACGGGCTACACCTTC. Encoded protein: CAISPRDNSQYPTGYTF.

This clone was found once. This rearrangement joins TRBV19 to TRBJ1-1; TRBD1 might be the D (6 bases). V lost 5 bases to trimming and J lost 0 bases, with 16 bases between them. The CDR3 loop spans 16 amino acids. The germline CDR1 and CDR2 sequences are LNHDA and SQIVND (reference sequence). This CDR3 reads CASSPPGQPMNTEAFF. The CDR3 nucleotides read TGTGCCAGTAGTCCACCTGGACAGCCCATGAACACTGAAGCTTTCTTT.

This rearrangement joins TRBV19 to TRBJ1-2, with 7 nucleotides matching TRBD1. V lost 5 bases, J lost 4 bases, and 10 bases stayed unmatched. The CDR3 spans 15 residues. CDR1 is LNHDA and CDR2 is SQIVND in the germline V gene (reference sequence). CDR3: CASSALDRAGYGYTF. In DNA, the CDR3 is TGTGCCAGTAGTGCCCTCGACAGGGCGGGCTATGGCTACACCTTC.

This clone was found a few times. CDR3 loop: CASSPQTGGAYEQYF. The CDR3, as DNA: TGTGCCAGCAGCCCCCAGACAGGGGGCGCTTACGAGCAGTACTTC. The chain recombines TRBV3-1 (or the pseudogene TRBV3-2) with TRBJ2-7; 10 bases align to TRBD1. The CDR3 runs 15 residues. Germline V gene sequence: CDR1 LGHDT, CDR2 YNNKEL (reference sequence). The junction had 7 bases not matched to a gene; V was cut back by 4 bases and J by 4 bases.

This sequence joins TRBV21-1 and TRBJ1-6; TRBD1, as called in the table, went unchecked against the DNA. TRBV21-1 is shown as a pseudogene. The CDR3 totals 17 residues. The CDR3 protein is CASSKVRGRGSGSPLHF. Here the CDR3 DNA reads TGTGCCAGCAGCAAAGTGCGGGGCAGGGGGTCGGGTTCACCCCTCCACTTT.

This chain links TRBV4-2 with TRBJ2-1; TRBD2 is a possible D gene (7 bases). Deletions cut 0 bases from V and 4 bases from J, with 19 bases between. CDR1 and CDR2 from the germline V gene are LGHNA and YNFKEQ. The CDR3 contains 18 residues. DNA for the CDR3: TGTGCCAGCAGCCAAGAACCCCTCCCGCGGGGGCCATACAATGAGCAGTTCTTC. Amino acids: CASSQEPLPRGPYNEQFF.

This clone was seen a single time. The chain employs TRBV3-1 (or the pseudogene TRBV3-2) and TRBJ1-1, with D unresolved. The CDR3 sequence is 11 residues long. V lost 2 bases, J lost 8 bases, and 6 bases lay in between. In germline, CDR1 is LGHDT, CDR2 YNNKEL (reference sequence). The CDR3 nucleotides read TGTGCCAGCAGCCAAACCAGGGAAGCTTTCTTT. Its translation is CASSQTREAFF.

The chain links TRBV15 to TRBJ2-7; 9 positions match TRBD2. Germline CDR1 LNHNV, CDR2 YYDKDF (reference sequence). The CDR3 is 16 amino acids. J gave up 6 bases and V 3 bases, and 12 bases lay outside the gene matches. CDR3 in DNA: TGTGCCACCAGCAGGGGCGGGAGGGCCTTTCGTGGCGAGCAGTACTTC. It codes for CATSRGGRAFRGEQYF.

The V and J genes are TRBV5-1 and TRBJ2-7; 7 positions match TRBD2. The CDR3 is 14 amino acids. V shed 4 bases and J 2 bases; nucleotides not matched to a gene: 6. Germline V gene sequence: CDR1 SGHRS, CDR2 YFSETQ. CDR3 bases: TGCGCCAGCAGCCCGGGGGGTAGCCCCTACGAGCAGTACTTC. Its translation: CASSPGGSPYEQYF.

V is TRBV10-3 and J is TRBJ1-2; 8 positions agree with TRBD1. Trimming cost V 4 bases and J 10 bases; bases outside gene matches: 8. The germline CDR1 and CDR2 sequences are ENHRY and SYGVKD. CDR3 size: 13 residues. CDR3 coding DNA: TGTGCCATCAGTGCGAGACAGGGGCAAGACTACACCTTC. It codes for CAISARQGQDYTF.